The 26 T cell receptor beta chains below all came from one sample that was sequenced in a study of shared clonotypes between healthy human individuals. The data were produced by immunoSEQ multiplex PCR, yet TCRdb's version contains in-frame clones alone and is incomplete. The table has millions of clones, 95% seen once. The sample comprised naive CD4+ T cells sorted from blood. Subset defined: CD45RA+ positively selected. The receptor set was obtained from a man aged 18 to 30 in good health.

The rearrangement joins TRBV9 to TRBJ2-1, with TRBD2 matching 8 bases. The CDR3 is 12 residues long. V trimming: 9 bases; J trimming: 3 bases; junction bases outside the gene matches: 2. Germline assignment: CDR1 SGDLS and CDR2 YYNGEE. CDR3 protein: CATGRGYNEQFF. The DNA for the CDR3 is TGTGCCACCGGGAGGGGCTACAATGAGCAGTTCTTC.

The rearrangement links TRBV6-1 to TRBJ1-6; 8 nucleotides match TRBD1. CDR1 is MNHNS and CDR2 is SASEGT in the germline V gene. CDR3 length equals 16 residues. Trimming took 3 bases from V and 9 from J; bases not matched to a gene: 10. The CDR3 loop is CASSDVGQGQGSPLHF. The CDR3, as DNA: TGTGCCAGCAGTGATGTCGGACAGGGACAAGGTTCACCCCTCCACTTT.

This chain links TRBV11-2 with TRBJ2-7, with 11 bases lining up with TRBD2. CDR1 and CDR2 (germline): SGHAT, FQNNGV. The CDR3 has 15 amino acids. J lost 7 bases, V lost 1 base, and 6 bases had no gene match. Here the CDR3 reads CASSLALAGGQEQYF. For the CDR3, the DNA is TGTGCCAGCAGCTTAGCGCTAGCGGGAGGTCAAGAGCAGTACTTC.

This chain joins TRBV21-1 and TRBJ2-1; the D call TRBD2 from the table was never checked on the DNA. TRBV21-1 is designated a pseudogene. The CDR3 runs 21 residues. The chain's CDR3 is CASSGPDRELAGVLAYNEQFF. CDR3 nucleotides: TGTGCCAGCAGCGGACCGGACCGGGAGTTAGCGGGAGTATTGGCCTACAATGAGCAGTTCTTC.

The chain combines TRBV9 with TRBJ1-6; D is perhaps TRBD1 (5 bases). Trimming took 0 bases from V and 10 from J, leaving 11 bases between them. Germline CDR1 SGDLS, CDR2 YYNGEE. The CDR3 has 14 residues. The CDR3 region is CASSVGGDGSPLHF. The CDR3 nucleotides are TGTGCCAGCAGCGTAGGAGGGGATGGGTCACCCCTCCACTTT.

V is TRBV7-9 and J is TRBJ2-5, with 10 positions matching TRBD2. The CDR3 totals 16 residues. Germline CDR1 is SEHNR and CDR2 is FQNEAQ (reference sequence). The junction had 4 bases not matched to a gene; V was cut back by 1 base and J by 2 bases. CDR3: CASSLDRTSGQETQYF. The CDR3 DNA follows: TGTGCCAGCAGCTTAGACAGGACTAGCGGACAAGAGACCCAGTACTTC.

V and J are TRBV6-4 and TRBJ2-1; maybe TRBD1 (6 bases). There are 14 residues in the CDR3. V lost 5 bases to trimming and J lost 4 bases, with 12 bases between them. Germline CDR1 and CDR2: MRHNA and SNTAGT. This CDR3 is CASSLQGAYNEQFF. The CDR3 nucleotides are TGTGCCAGCAGTCTACAGGGTGCTTACAATGAGCAGTTCTTC.

V is TRBV28 and J is TRBJ2-5; 8 bases are a match to TRBD1. Trimming removed 6 bases from V and 4 bases from J; junction bases left unmatched: 4. Germline V gene data show CDR1 as MDHEN and CDR2 as SYDVKM. The CDR3 length is 13 residues. The CDR3 bases are TGTGCCAGCAGGCGACAGGGGAGAGAGACCCAGTACTTC. Its protein is CASRRQGRETQYF.

This chain joins TRBV6-6 and TRBJ2-7; D not certain. CDR3 length: 12 amino acids. Per germline, CDR1 MNHNY and CDR2 SVGAGI (reference sequence). V lost 0 bases and J lost 6, with 6 bases in between. This chain's CDR3 is CASSYSGSEQYF. The CDR3 DNA follows: TGTGCCAGCAGTTACTCCGGGTCCGAGCAGTACTTC.

The V call is TRBV5-5, the J call TRBJ1-1; 7 nucleotides agree with TRBD1. Germline loops: CDR1 SGHKS, CDR2 YYEKEE (reference sequence). The CDR3 covers 14 residues. Losses at the gene ends were 1 base for V and 4 bases for J; bases not matched to a gene: 4. For the CDR3, the DNA is TGTGCCAGCAGCTTGAAGGCAGGGGGCACTGAAGCTTTCTTT. Translated, it gives CASSLKAGGTEAFF.

This rearrangement joins TRBV9 to TRBJ1-2, with TRBD1 as a possible D gene (5 bases). The germline V gene encodes CDR1 SGDLS and CDR2 YYNGEE. This CDR3 is 14 amino acids long. Trimming pared 4 bases from V and 6 bases from J, leaving 16 bases between. The CDR3 nucleotides are TGTGCCAGCAGCCTCAGTGGACTGGGACATGGCTACACCTTC. It codes for CASSLSGLGHGYTF.

The chain has TRBV5-6 and TRBJ2-5, with D possibly matching TRBD1 (7 bases). CDR1 is SGHDT, CDR2 YYEEEE, per germline. This CDR3 is 13 amino acids long. The V and J ends lost 6 bases and 5 bases respectively, with 14 bases between them. The CDR3 sequence is CASTQTGRETQYF. As DNA, the CDR3 is TGTGCCAGCACCCAGACAGGGAGGGAGACCCAGTACTTC.

CDR3 sequence: CASSLGRYEKLFF. The DNA of the CDR3 is TGTGCCAGCAGCTTAGGGAGGTACGAAAAACTGTTTTTT. This chain connects TRBV11-2 to TRBJ1-4; D not certain. Germline loops: CDR1 SGHAT, CDR2 FQNNGV. The V gene lost 1 base and the J gene lost 8 bases, with 8 bases spanning the gap. CDR3 length: 13 residues.

This sequence joins TRBV7-8 and TRBJ2-3, with D possibly TRBD1 on 6 matching bases. Trimming took 1 base from V and 2 from J, leaving 22 bases between them. Germline V CDR1 and CDR2: SGHVS, FQNEAQ. This CDR3 is built from 19 residues. The CDR3 region has the DNA TGTGCCAGCAGCTTAGACCATTACAGGGTGACTACTCCCACAGATACGCAGTATTTT. Residues: CASSLDHYRVTTPTDTQYF.

Points on this clone: Additional DNA sequences in this sample encode the identical CDR3. The chain combines TRBV6-6 with TRBJ2-3; D not certain. The V gene lost 0 bases and the J gene lost 6 bases, with 7 bases spanning the gap. Germline CDR1 is MNHNY and CDR2 is SVGAGI (reference sequence). This CDR3 is built from 13 residues. The CDR3 sequence: CASSYSLGDTQYF. CDR3 DNA sequence: TGTGCCAGCAGTTACTCCCTAGGGGATACGCAGTATTTT.

The chain links TRBV30 to TRBJ2-4, with a tentative D call TRBD2 (6 bases). This CDR3 region has 13 residues. V was shortened by 5 bases and J by 4 bases, with 12 bases between the two germline ends. Germline V gene lookup returns CDR1 GTSNPN and CDR2 SVGIG (reference sequence). The CDR3 loop reads CAWGGTGKNIQYF. The DNA of the CDR3 is TGTGCCTGGGGGGGGACGGGAAAAAACATTCAGTACTTC.

This chain joins TRBV6-6 and TRBJ2-2; the match to TRBD1 covers 7 bases. The germline CDR1 and CDR2 sequences are MNHNY and SVGAGI (reference sequence). Trimming took 7 bases from V and 5 from J; bases not matched to a gene: 10. This CDR3 comprises 15 residues. The CDR3 is CASIDRDRATGELFF. CDR3 bases: TGTGCCAGCATCGACCGGGACAGAGCAACCGGGGAGCTGTTTTTT.

V gene TRBV21-1 combines with J gene TRBJ2-7. TRBV21-1 is shown as a pseudogene. The CDR3 has 14 amino acids. Here the CDR3 DNA reads TGTGCCAGCAGACGGTATAGGGCTTCCTACGAGCAGTACTTC. This codes for CASRRYRASYEQYF.

Points on this clone: At the DNA level, this CDR3 is encoded by other sequences in the same sample as well. V gene TRBV10-3 combines with J gene TRBJ2-5; D unclear. Trimming took 4 bases from V and 5 from J, leaving 5 bases between them. The CDR3 is 11 residues long. In germline, CDR1 is ENHRY, CDR2 SYGVKD. The CDR3 bases are TGTGCCATCAGTGTCGGCGAGACCCAGTACTTC. Residues: CAISVGETQYF.

The rearrangement links TRBV7-3 to TRBJ2-2, with D tentatively TRBD1 (6 bases). V dropped 6 bases and J dropped 0 bases, with 11 bases sitting between them. The V gene's germline CDR1 is SGHTA and CDR2 FQGTGA. This CDR3 is built from 15 residues. The CDR3 region is CASRPGHSNTGELFF. The CDR3 DNA sequence: TGTGCCAGCAGGCCGGGACACTCGAACACCGGGGAGCTGTTTTTT.

The CDR3 DNA is TGTGCCAGCAGCACCCCTGCGGGGGGTAGCACAGATACGCAGTATTTT. Translation gives CASSTPAGGSTDTQYF. This chain uses TRBV28 with TRBJ2-3, with 8 bases lining up with TRBD2. The CDR3 sequence is 16 residues long. V lost 6 bases to trimming and J lost 0 bases; unmatched junction nucleotides: 8. Germline lookup yields CDR1 MDHEN and CDR2 SYDVKM.

The chain is built from TRBV4-1 and TRBJ2-7; 10 bases fit TRBD1. The germline gives CDR1 MGHRA, CDR2 YSYEKL. The V and J ends lost 1 base and 0 bases, in that order; junction bases with no gene match: 0. The CDR3 runs to 15 residues. The chain's CDR3 is CASSQGDRGSYEQYF. CDR3 coding DNA: TGCGCCAGCAGCCAAGGGGACAGGGGCTCCTACGAGCAGTACTTC.

The chain joins TRBV19 to TRBJ2-7, with 9 bases fitting TRBD1. CDR1 is LNHDA and CDR2 is SQIVND in the germline V gene (reference sequence). The CDR3 has 12 residues. V gave up 9 bases and J gave up 6 bases; unmatched junction bases: 6. The CDR3, as DNA: TGTGCCAGCAGGACAGGGGCCGGCGAGCAGTACTTC. As protein: CASRTGAGEQYF.

V is TRBV4-1 and J is TRBJ1-3; no clear D gene. Germline V gives CDR1 MGHRA, CDR2 YSYEKL. This CDR3 comprises 14 residues. The ends were cut back, 4 bases at V and 5 bases at J, with 12 bases in the middle. The CDR3 coding sequence is TGCGCCAGCAGCCCTGGGAAAGATAGAAACACCATATATTTT. Its translation is CASSPGKDRNTIYF.

The chain recombines TRBV5-1 with TRBJ2-7; 7 positions agree with TRBD2. Germline loops: CDR1 SGHRS, CDR2 YFSETQ. Trimming took 0 bases from V and 0 from J; bases not matched to a gene: 3. The CDR3 runs to 15 residues. The DNA of the CDR3 is TGCGCCAGCAGCTTGGTGGGGAGGGACTCCTACGAGCAGTACTTC. Translated: CASSLVGRDSYEQYF.

V is TRBV19 and J is TRBJ1-2, with TRBD1 as a possible D gene (6 bases). Germline assignment: CDR1 LNHDA and CDR2 SQIVND (reference sequence). Trimming stripped 6 bases from V and 10 bases from J, with 24 bases between. CDR3 size: 15 residues. Here the CDR3 reads CASRLGGTVRQDYTF. CDR3 sequence (DNA): TGTGCCAGTAGACTAGGGGGGACCGTACGGCAAGACTACACCTTC.